Shown below are 23 T cell receptor beta chains from a single sample sequenced in a study of T cell repertoires in cytomegalovirus infection. Their antigens remain unidentified. TCRdb fed the reads into MiXCR, producing one record per CDR3 protein. The repertoire holds approximately 340,000 distinct CDR3 sequences, with about 29% as singletons. Sequences were derived from cultured PBMCs, sampled from culture after CMV antigen stimulation. These receptors all come from a human donor in good health (CMV status not recorded). Some clones in this sample may be carry-over from other donors' samples.

This clonotype showed up just once. J is TRBJ1-2 and V is TRBV7-9; 10 positions match TRBD1. CDR1 is SEHNR and CDR2 is FQNEAQ in the germline V gene (reference sequence). V gave up 4 bases and J gave up 6 bases; unmatched junction bases: 8. CDR3 length equals 15 residues. CDR3 region: CASSWRGDRGHGYTF. CDR3 bases: TGTGCCAGCAGCTGGAGAGGCGACAGGGGGCATGGCTACACCTTC.

In its sample, this clonotype was seen a few times. The chain carries TRBV7-9 and TRBJ2-5, with 9 positions matching TRBD1. CDR1 SEHNR and CDR2 FQNEAQ come from the germline V gene (reference sequence). J lost 5 bases, V lost 5 bases, and 6 bases had no gene match. This CDR3 is 14 amino acids long. CDR3 sequence reads: CASSPTGGWETQYF. CDR3 sequence (DNA): TGTGCCAGCAGCCCAACAGGGGGCTGGGAGACCCAGTACTTC.

This clonotype was counted only a few times. The rearrangement joins TRBV4-1 to TRBJ2-1; TRBD1 might be the D (7 bases). CDR3 length: 16 amino acids. Trimming cost V 0 bases and J 10 bases, with 19 bases left between them. Germline CDR1 MGHRA, CDR2 YSYEKL. CDR3 loop: CASSQDRLGGYREQFF. The CDR3 DNA reads TGCGCCAGCAGCCAAGACCGACTAGGGGGCTACAGGGAGCAGTTCTTC.

This clonotype was recorded a few times. The chain is built from TRBV7-3 and TRBJ1-2; 7 bases map to TRBD1. The germline V gene has CDR1 SGHTA and CDR2 FQGTGA. The CDR3 spans 13 residues. Trimming cost V 6 bases and J 7 bases; bases outside gene matches: 8. The DNA of the CDR3 is TGTGCCAGCAGTCCCGACAGGGATGGTGGCTACACCTTC. It is translated as CASSPDRDGGYTF.

V is TRBV5-6 and J is TRBJ1-2, with TRBD1 matching 9 bases. This CDR3 spans 13 amino acids. The V segment lost 8 bases and the J segment 5 bases; nucleotides outside the gene matches: 7. In germline, CDR1 is SGHDT, CDR2 YYEEEE. The CDR3, as DNA: TGTGCCAGAGTTGGGACAGGGTTTTATGGCTACACCTTC. Protein product: CARVGTGFYGYTF.

This clonotype was seen at least ten times. The gene calls are TRBV7-2 and TRBJ2-7; D might be TRBD2 (5 bases). V lost 1 base to trimming and J lost 2 bases, with 12 bases between them. CDR1 and CDR2 from the germline V gene are SGHTA and FQGNSA. CDR3 length equals 15 residues. CDR3 residues: CASSLEGPGTYEQYF. In DNA, the CDR3 is TGTGCCAGCAGCTTAGAAGGGCCGGGAACCTACGAGCAGTACTTC.

The chain combines TRBV27 with TRBJ2-3, with 10 bases that match TRBD1. Germline trimming cut 7 bases from V and 5 bases from J; bases unmatched to any gene: 9. The CDR3 spans 15 residues. The germline V gene encodes CDR1 MNHEY and CDR2 SMNVEV (reference sequence). CDR3 protein: CASTPRDRGGDTQYF. The CDR3 DNA reads TGTGCCAGCACCCCCCGGGACAGGGGAGGAGATACGCAGTATTTT.

The V gene is TRBV7-6, the J gene TRBJ1-1; D unclear. V was cut by 1 base and J by 1 base, with 10 bases left in between. The germline V gene encodes CDR1 SGHVS and CDR2 FNYEAQ. The CDR3 covers 15 residues. CDR3 residues: CASSLGASPNTEAFF. The DNA of the CDR3 is TGTGCCAGCAGCTTAGGCGCAAGCCCGAACACTGAAGCTTTCTTT.

The rearrangement links TRBV20-1 to TRBJ2-4; D might be TRBD1 or TRBD2, each matching 5 bases. Deletions cut 6 bases from V and 0 bases from J, with 15 bases between. Germline values: CDR1 DFQATT, CDR2 SNEGSKA (reference sequence). The CDR3 spans 15 residues. The chain's CDR3 is CSAWDDRLAKNIQYF. The CDR3 DNA is TGCAGTGCCTGGGACGATCGACTAGCCAAAAACATTCAGTACTTC.

This clonotype showed up just a few times. The rearrangement links TRBV28 to TRBJ2-7; D may be TRBD1 (5 bases). This CDR3 contains 14 residues. Between the trimmed V and J ends, which lost 4 bases and 6 bases, there was a span of 16 bases. CDR1 is MDHEN and CDR2 is SYDVKM in the germline V gene. The CDR3 nucleotides are TGTGCCAGCAGTTCTATACAGGATAGGGGCGAGCAGTACTTC. Its translation is CASSSIQDRGEQYF.

The chain carries TRBV9 and TRBJ1-3; D is perhaps TRBD1 (6 bases). This CDR3 has 14 amino acids. Trimming pared 8 bases from V and 0 bases from J, leaving 12 bases between. Germline V gives CDR1 SGDLS, CDR2 YYNGEE. The CDR3 protein is CASKTGDSGNTIYF. CDR3 sequence (DNA): TGTGCCAGTAAGACAGGTGACTCTGGAAACACCATATATTTT. The whole variable domain, filled in from reference TRBV9 and TRBJ1-3, reads DSGVTQTPKHLITATGQRVTLRCSPRSGDLSVYWYQQSLDQGLQFLIQYYNGEERAKGNILERFSAQQFPDLHSELNLSSLELGDSALYFCASKTGDSGNTIYFGEGSWLTVV.

This chain joins TRBV4-1 and TRBJ1-5; D is undetermined. The CDR3 is 17 amino acids. Trimming removed 0 bases from V and 2 bases from J, with 14 bases in between. Germline V lookup: CDR1 MGHRA, CDR2 YSYEKL. CDR3 protein: CASSQESVISRNQPQHF. DNA for the CDR3: TGCGCCAGCAGCCAAGAGTCAGTCATTTCGCGCAATCAGCCCCAGCATTTT.

This chain uses TRBV2 with TRBJ2-2; 9 bases line up with TRBD1. The CDR3 has 15 amino acids. Germline CDR1 SNHLY, CDR2 FYNNEI. V gave up 6 bases and J gave up 11 bases; unmatched junction bases: 13. As DNA, the CDR3 is TGTGCCAGCAGGCCCGGGACAGGGAATGTGCTTGAGCTGTTTTTT. Translation: CASRPGTGNVLELFF.

The chain couples TRBV29-1 to TRBJ2-7, with D hard to call. V was trimmed by 3 bases and J by 3 bases, leaving 12 bases between them. Germline-derived CDR1 and CDR2 are SQVTM and ANQGSEA. This CDR3 spans 13 amino acids. In nucleotides, the CDR3 is TGCAGCGTTGAGGCTGGACCTCTCTACGAGCAGTACTTC. Translation: CSVEAGPLYEQYF.

This chain uses TRBV20-1 with TRBJ1-6; the match to TRBD1 covers 7 bases. CDR3 length: 16 amino acids. From germline, CDR1 is DFQATT and CDR2 SNEGSKA (reference sequence). J lost 10 bases, V lost 0 bases, and 12 bases had no gene match. CDR3 nucleotides: TGCAGTGCTAGAGAGGGAGACAGGGTTCGGAGGTCACCCCTCCACTTT. This encodes CSAREGDRVRRSPLHF.

The chain joins TRBV5-1 to TRBJ2-1; no definite D call. The length of the CDR3 is 14 residues. V was clipped by 4 bases and J by 8 bases, with 16 bases between them. CDR1 is SGHRS and CDR2 is YFSETQ in the germline V gene. CDR3 coding DNA: TGCGCCAGCAGCCTCCTCAGGTCGGGTGATGAGCAGTTCTTC. It encodes CASSLLRSGDEQFF. Based on the CDR3 plus reference TRBV5-1 and TRBJ2-1, the full variable domain is KAGVTQTPRYLIKTRGQQVTLSCSPISGHRSVSWYQQTPGQGLQFLFEYFSETQRNKGNFPGRFSGRQFSNSRSEMNVSTLELGDSALYLCASSLLRSGDEQFFGPGTRLTVL.

There are a few counts of this clonotype. The gene calls are TRBV27 and TRBJ1-4; D gene uncertain. The V gene lost 4 bases and the J gene lost 4 bases, with 10 bases spanning the gap. The CDR3 runs 14 residues. CDR1 and CDR2 from the germline V gene are MNHEY and SMNVEV (reference sequence). In nucleotides, the CDR3 is TGTGCCAGCAGTTCCCACCGGAGTAATGAAAAACTGTTTTTT. The encoded protein is CASSSHRSNEKLFF.

The rearrangement links TRBV20-1 to TRBJ2-7; 8 nucleotides agree with TRBD1. The CDR3 runs to 14 residues. Germline CDR1 is DFQATT and CDR2 is SNEGSKA (reference sequence). V lost 2 bases and J lost 2; bases outside the gene matches: 5. The CDR3 sequence is CSARPNRGTYEQYF. In DNA, the CDR3 is TGCAGTGCTAGACCGAACAGGGGGACCTACGAGCAGTACTTC.

The chain has TRBV7-4 and TRBJ1-3; 12 bases match TRBD1. V gave up 8 bases and J gave up 4 bases; unmatched junction bases: 6. The CDR3 totals 15 residues. Germline CDR1 reads SGHVT; CDR2 reads SQSDAQ. CDR3: CASGTGGSAGNTIYF. The CDR3 nucleotides read TGTGCCAGCGGGACAGGGGGCTCAGCAGGAAACACCATATATTTT. Variable domain in full (rest from reference TRBV7-4 and TRBJ1-3): GAGVSQSPRYKVAKRGRDVALRCDSISGHVTLYWYRQTLGQGSEVLTYSQSDAQRDKSGRPSGRFSAERPERSVSTLKIQRTEQGDSAVYLCASGTGGSAGNTIYFGEGSWLTVV.

The genes are TRBV7-6 and TRBJ1-1, with 8 bases aligning to TRBD1. J lost 7 bases, V lost 5 bases, and 6 bases had no gene match. Germline CDR1 and CDR2: SGHVS and FNYEAQ. The CDR3 is 13 residues long. CDR3 in DNA: TGTGCCAGCAGCCGGGGACAGGATGGTGAAGCTTTCTTT. Translating gives CASSRGQDGEAFF.

J is TRBJ2-3 and V is TRBV18, with D unresolved. CDR3 length: 13 amino acids. Trimming removed 2 bases from V and 6 bases from J, with 9 bases in between. Germline CDR1 KGHSH, CDR2 LQKENI. This CDR3 reads CASSPNRLDTQYF. For the CDR3, the DNA is TGTGCCAGCTCACCAAACCGGTTGGATACGCAGTATTTT. The variable domain in full, completed from reference TRBV18 and TRBJ2-3, reads NAGVMQNPRHLVRRRGQEARLRCSPMKGHSHVYWYRQLPEEGLKFMVYLQKENIIDESGMPKERFSAEFPKEGPSILRIQQVVRGDSAAYFCASSPNRLDTQYFGPGTRLTVL.

The chain recombines TRBV30 with TRBJ1-6; D is possibly TRBD1 (5 bases). In germline, CDR1 is GTSNPN, CDR2 SVGIG (reference sequence). CDR3 length: 14 residues. V lost 0 bases to trimming and J lost 8 bases, with 11 bases between them. CDR3 in amino acids: CAWSVQGAYSPLHF. The CDR3 DNA follows: TGTGCCTGGAGTGTTCAAGGGGCATATTCACCCCTCCACTTT.

The V and J genes are TRBV7-9 and TRBJ2-7, with D uncertain. The CDR3 has 14 residues. V shed 1 base and J shed 0 bases, with 7 bases lying between them. Germline V CDR1 and CDR2: SEHNR, FQNEAQ (reference sequence). This chain's CDR3 is CASSLGYSSYEQYF. CDR3 in DNA: TGTGCCAGCAGCTTAGGCTACAGCTCCTACGAGCAGTACTTC.